Below, 7 T cell receptor beta chains from the same sample are listed, as sequenced in a study of blood T cell repertoires in COVID-19. Data came from immunoSEQ multiplex PCR; TCRdb stores just in-frame clones and leaves some out. This sample has about 180,000 clones, with 86% found just once. The specimen was PBMCs or T cells enriched from blood (not recorded which). These receptor sequences come from a woman in her twenties or thirties who had recovered from COVID-19.

This chain links TRBV6-5 with TRBJ1-1; D unresolved. Per the germline V gene, CDR1 is MNHEY and CDR2 is SVGAGI. There are 14 residues in the CDR3. V lost 4 bases and J 4 bases, leaving 13 bases between the germline ends. In DNA, the CDR3 is TGTGCCAGCAGTTCGACCGGGATCTTCACTGAAGCTTTCTTT. Translation gives CASSSTGIFTEAFF.

This clone has a handful of counts. The V call is TRBV6-5, the J call TRBJ2-7; no definite D call. The germline V gene encodes CDR1 MNHEY and CDR2 SVGAGI. The CDR3 is made up of 12 amino acids. V dropped 8 bases and J dropped 6 bases, with 14 bases sitting between them. DNA for the CDR3: TGTGCCAGCGGAGTACCGGCGGTCGAGCAGTACTTC. Its translation is CASGVPAVEQYF.

The rearrangement joins TRBV9 to TRBJ2-3, with no clear D. Trimming took off 1 base at V and 0 bases at J, with 6 bases between the two ends. The CDR3 runs to 14 residues. Germline-derived CDR1 and CDR2 are SGDLS and YYNGEE. Here the CDR3 reads CASSVKPSTDTQYF. For the CDR3, the DNA is TGTGCCAGCAGCGTAAAGCCTAGCACAGATACGCAGTATTTT. The variable domain in full, completed from reference TRBV9 and TRBJ2-3, reads DSGVTQTPKHLITATGQRVTLRCSPRSGDLSVYWYQQSLDQGLQFLIQYYNGEERAKGNILERFSAQQFPDLHSELNLSSLELGDSALYFCASSVKPSTDTQYFGPGTRLTVL.

This clone was seen only a few times. This chain links TRBV6-5 with TRBJ2-7, with a tentative D call TRBD1 (6 bases). V lost 6 bases and J lost 0, with 9 bases in between. Germline-derived CDR1 and CDR2 are MNHEY and SVGAGI. The CDR3 covers 13 residues. The CDR3 is CASSDRNSYEQYF. CDR3 in DNA: TGTGCCAGCAGCGACAGGAACTCCTACGAGCAGTACTTC.

The chain carries TRBV2 and TRBJ2-3; 8 bases are shared with TRBD2. This CDR3 comprises 17 residues. Germline-derived CDR1 and CDR2 are SNHLY and FYNNEI. V lost 2 bases, J lost 0 bases, and 7 bases stayed unmatched. CDR3 nucleotides: TGTGCCAGCAGTGAATTTAGCGGGACCGCTAGCACAGATACGCAGTATTTT. It is translated as CASSEFSGTASTDTQYF.

This chain links TRBV19 with TRBJ2-7, with D possibly TRBD1 on 6 matching bases. From germline, CDR1 is LNHDA and CDR2 SQIVND (reference sequence). CDR3 size: 13 residues. Trimming cost V 4 bases and J 5 bases, with 12 bases left between them. CDR3 coding DNA: TGTGCCAGTAGTAGGGACATTCAGGACGAGCAGTACTTC. This encodes CASSRDIQDEQYF.

The chain links TRBV13 to TRBJ2-2, with 7 bases that match TRBD1. The CDR3 has 16 amino acids. The ends lost 5 bases at V and 2 bases at J; junction bases unmatched: 8. Germline V gene sequence: CDR1 PRHDT, CDR2 FYEKMQ (reference sequence). CDR3 amino acids: CASSPETGRNTGELFF. CDR3 coding DNA: TGTGCCAGCAGCCCGGAGACAGGGAGAAACACCGGGGAGCTGTTTTTT.